What follows are 10 T cell receptor beta chains derived from one specimen sequenced in a study of T cell changes during pregnancy in multiple sclerosis. Repertoires were generated with immunoSEQ multiplex PCR, while TCRdb's copy carries only in-frame clones and drops some. The sample lists about 46,000 clones, more than 85% occurring once. The sample in question was CD8+ T cells from peripheral blood mononuclear cells, obtained in the second trimester of pregnancy. The source is a female donor with multiple sclerosis, enrolled in a pregnancy study.

The genes are TRBV10-3 and TRBJ1-1, with no clear D. The CDR3 is 15 residues long. CDR1 is ENHRY and CDR2 is SYGVKD in the germline V gene. Trimming pared 0 bases from V and 1 base from J, leaving 9 bases between. As DNA, the CDR3 is TGTGCCATCAGTGAGTCGGCAGAAACGAACACTGAAGCTTTCTTT. Its translation is CAISESAETNTEAFF.

The table lists this clone with a few counts. V and J are TRBV6-4 and TRBJ2-3; 10 bases map to TRBD2. This CDR3 spans 14 amino acids. Germline trimming cut 4 bases from V and 4 bases from J; bases unmatched to any gene: 2. Germline CDR1 MRHNA, CDR2 SNTAGT. The CDR3 here is CASSVTSGADTQYF. The CDR3 nucleotides read TGTGCCAGCAGTGTAACTAGCGGGGCAGATACGCAGTATTTT.

V usage is TRBV18 and J usage is TRBJ2-2, with D perhaps matching TRBD2 (6 bases). Germline assignment: CDR1 KGHSH and CDR2 LQKENI. The CDR3 is made up of 16 amino acids. V was shortened by 0 bases and J by 3 bases, with 11 bases between the two germline ends. CDR3 nucleotides: TGTGCCAGCTCACCACCGGTGCGGGAAGACACCGGGGAGCTGTTTTTT. Its protein product is CASSPPVREDTGELFF.

The chain combines TRBV4-3 with TRBJ2-1; 7 positions match TRBD1. The junction had 12 bases not matched to a gene; V was cut back by 1 base and J by 6 bases. Germline-derived CDR1 and CDR2 are LGHNA and YSLEER. This CDR3 spans 17 amino acids. Here the CDR3 DNA reads TGCGCCAGCAGCCAAGTGTGGAAACAGGGGACCAGCAATGAGCAGTTCTTC. Translating it yields CASSQVWKQGTSNEQFF.

As for this clone: The final CDR3 position lacks the conserved phenylalanine or tryptophan, pointing to a likely read error. No DNA is shown, since the ends of the CDR3 on it are uncertain; the CDR3 is the one TCRdb lists. The genes are TRBV29-1 and TRBJ1-2; the table's D call of TRBD1 was not tested on the DNA. The CDR3 has 8 amino acids, counting both end residues. Per germline, CDR1 SQVTM and CDR2 ANQGSEA. The CDR3 sequence: CSVEDTVA.

As to this clone: Compared with germline, one end of the junction differs, possibly owing to a read error. The chain combines TRBV4-1 with TRBJ2-7, with 8 bases identical to TRBD1. Germline V gene lookup returns CDR1 MGHRA and CDR2 YSYEKL. The CDR3 sequence is 12 residues long. CDR3 DNA sequence: TGCGCCAGCAGCCAAGATCCGGACAGGGTGAACTTC. Encoded protein: CASSQDPDRVNF.

This sequence joins TRBV2 and TRBJ2-3; D unclear. This CDR3 is built from 17 residues. Trimming removed 3 bases from V and 5 bases from J, with 21 bases in between. CDR1 and CDR2 (germline): SNHLY, FYNNEI. The CDR3 reads CASSEIGFGASQDTQYF. CDR3 nucleotide sequence: TGTGCCAGCAGTGAGATAGGTTTTGGTGCTAGTCAAGATACGCAGTATTTT.

The genes are TRBV6-6 and TRBJ2-7, with a possible D match to TRBD1 (5 bases). The CDR3 covers 12 residues. Germline lookup yields CDR1 MNHNY and CDR2 SVGAGI (reference sequence). V lost 0 bases and J lost 6, with 6 bases in between. DNA of the CDR3: TGTGCCAGCAGTTACTCGGGGCTCGAGCAGTACTTC. Translation gives CASSYSGLEQYF.

The V call is TRBV4-1, the J call TRBJ1-1; 7 bases are a match to TRBD1. In germline, CDR1 is MGHRA, CDR2 YSYEKL. CDR3 length: 14 amino acids. Unmatched junction bases numbered 9, after V lost 3 bases and J lost 8 bases. Here the CDR3 reads CASSHPTGFLEAFF. The CDR3 nucleotides are TGCGCCAGCAGCCACCCGACAGGGTTCCTAGAAGCTTTCTTT.

The chain has TRBV7-9 and TRBJ1-1; possibly TRBD1 for D (5 bases). The ends were cut back, 8 bases at V and 3 bases at J, with 13 bases in the middle. Germline loops: CDR1 SEHNR, CDR2 FQNEAQ (reference sequence). This CDR3 has 13 amino acids. The CDR3 sequence is CASVGAPDTEAFF. The DNA of the CDR3 is TGTGCCAGCGTAGGGGCGCCGGACACTGAAGCTTTCTTT.